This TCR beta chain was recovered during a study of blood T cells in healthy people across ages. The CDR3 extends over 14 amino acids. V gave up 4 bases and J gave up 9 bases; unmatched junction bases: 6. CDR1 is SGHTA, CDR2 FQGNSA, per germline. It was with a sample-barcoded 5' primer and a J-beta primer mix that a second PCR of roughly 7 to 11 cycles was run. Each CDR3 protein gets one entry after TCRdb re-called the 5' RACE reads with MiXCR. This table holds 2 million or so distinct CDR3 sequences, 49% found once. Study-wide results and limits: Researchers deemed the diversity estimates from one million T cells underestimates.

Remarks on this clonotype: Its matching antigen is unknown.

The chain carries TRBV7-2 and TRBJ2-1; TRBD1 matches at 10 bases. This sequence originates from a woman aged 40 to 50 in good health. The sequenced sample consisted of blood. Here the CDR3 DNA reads TGTGCCAGCAGCTCCCGGACAGGGGGGGTTGAGCAGTTCTTC. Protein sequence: CASSSRTGGVEQFF. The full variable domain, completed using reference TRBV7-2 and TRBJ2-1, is GAGVSQSPSNKVTEKGKDVELRCDPISGHTALYWYRQSLGQGLEFLIYFQGNSAPDKSGLPSDRFSAERTGGSVSTLTIQRTQQEDSAVYLCASSSRTGGVEQFFGPGTRLTVL.